Sequencing of this T cell receptor (beta chain) was carried out in a study of OX40 agonist ivuxolimab in advanced cancers. Study-wide context: The dose-escalation group included hepatocellular carcinoma, melanoma, renal cell carcinoma and head and neck cancer.

Whole-study results and caveats: Normalized T-cell clonal expansion was also low in some nonresponders. The mean number of expanded clones was higher in CD8+ T cells than in CD4+. At doses 0.1 to 3.0 mg/kg, CD4+ and CD8+ clones expanded.

Measured with immunoSEQ multiplex PCR; TCRdb has only the in-frame clones, and not every one. The table shows tens of thousands of clones, with 80% to 90% occurring only once. This clone was counted a single time. The antigen is unknown. Germline V lookup: CDR1 SGHTA, CDR2 FQGNSA. V was trimmed by 1 base and J by 2 bases, leaving 11 bases between them. CDR3 size: 15 residues. The sequencing used CD4+ or CD8+ T cells sorted from blood, collected in a trial of the OX40 agonist ivuxolimab. This TCR came from an adult with an advanced solid tumor such as melanoma, head and neck, liver or kidney cancer. The chain employs TRBV7-2 and TRBJ1-2; D unclear. The CDR3 bases are TGTGCCAGCAGCTTAGTGGGAGGGAACAACTATGGCTACACCTTC. It specifies CASSLVGGNNYGYTF. Looking up the rest from reference TRBV7-2 and TRBJ1-2 gives the full variable domain: GAGVSQSPSNKVTEKGKDVELRCDPISGHTALYWYRQSLGQGLEFLIYFQGNSAPDKSGLPSDRFSAERTGGSVSTLTIQRTQQEDSAVYLCASSLVGGNNYGYTFGSGTRLTVV.